What follows are 21 T cell receptor beta chains derived from one specimen sequenced in a study of early T cells in non-severe SARS-CoV-2 infection. TCRdb analysed the 5' RACE reads with MiXCR anew, one entry per CDR3 protein. The sample records tens of thousands of distinct CDR3 sequences, approximately 10% being singletons. The sample comprised whole blood. The source is an adult who was a healthcare worker with PCR-confirmed SARS-CoV-2 infection or an uninfected control (not recorded which).

This clonotype was found many times. V is TRBV5-8 and J is TRBJ2-2; the match to TRBD1 covers 8 bases. Trimming removed 4 bases from V and 5 bases from J; junction bases left unmatched: 10. The CDR3 is 16 residues long. Germline assignment: CDR1 SGHTS and CDR2 YDEGEE. CDR3 sequence reads: CASSRRTGSSTGELFF. The CDR3 DNA reads as TGTGCCAGCAGCCGAAGGACAGGGAGTTCAACCGGGGAGCTGTTTTTT. The variable domain in full, with the rest retrieved from reference TRBV5-8 and TRBJ2-2, is EAGVTQSPTHLIKTRGQQATLRCSPISGHTSVYWYQQALGLGLQFLLWYDEGEERNRGNFPPRFSGRQFPNYSSELNVNALELEDSALYLCASSRRTGSSTGELFFGEGSRLTVL.

This clonotype has only a few counts. A read error may be the cause here, since a much bigger clone is one base away. The chain links TRBV30 to TRBJ1-4; no clear D gene. This CDR3 spans 11 amino acids. Germline CDR1 reads GTSNPN; CDR2 reads SVGIG (reference sequence). This CDR3 reads CAWFADEKLSF. CDR3 coding DNA: TGTGCCTGGTTTGCGGATGAAAAACTGTCTTTT. The full variable domain, its missing parts supplied by reference TRBV30 and TRBJ1-4, is SQTIHQWPATLVQPVGSPLSLECTVEGTSNPNLYWYRQAAGRGLQLLFYSVGIGQISSEVPQNLSASRPQDRQFILSSKKLLLSDSGFYLCAWFADEKLSFGSGTQLSVL.

In regard to this clonotype: Germline is not matched at one junction end, which may reflect a read error. The chain carries TRBV29-1 and TRBJ2-5; D not resolved. Germline loops: CDR1 SQVTM, CDR2 ANQGSEA. The CDR3 has 12 residues. In nucleotides, the CDR3 is TGCAGCGTTGAAGAAGAGACGGCGGTTCACAACTTC. Translation gives CSVEEETAVHNF.

This clonotype was recorded at least ten times. The chain links TRBV20-1 to TRBJ2-7, with 15 bases that match TRBD2. The V segment lost 1 base and the J segment 3 bases; nucleotides outside the gene matches: 10. The CDR3 extends over 18 amino acids. The germline V gene has CDR1 DFQATT and CDR2 SNEGSKA (reference sequence). The CDR3 reads CSARAFKGLAGGSYEQYF. CDR3 in DNA: TGCAGTGCTAGAGCGTTCAAGGGACTAGCGGGAGGTAGCTACGAGCAGTACTTC.

The V gene is TRBV6-5, the J gene TRBJ2-7, with a possible D match to TRBD2 (6 bases). Trimming stripped 4 bases from V and 5 bases from J, with 18 bases between. Germline assignment: CDR1 MNHEY and CDR2 SVGAGI. CDR3 length: 15 residues. The CDR3 loop reads CASSFAGRLVDEQYF. CDR3 in DNA: TGTGCCAGCAGTTTTGCGGGGAGGTTAGTTGACGAGCAGTACTTC.

This rearrangement joins TRBV6-6 to TRBJ1-1; 8 positions agree with TRBD1. V trimming: 7 bases; J trimming: 4 bases; junction bases outside the gene matches: 8. The germline gives CDR1 MNHNY, CDR2 SVGAGI (reference sequence). The CDR3 runs 14 residues. CDR3 in DNA: TGTGCCAGCATACAGGACAGGGTGCTCACTGAAGCTTTCTTT. It translates to CASIQDRVLTEAFF.

This clonotype was recorded at least ten times. CDR3 bases: TGTGCCAGCAAATCGACAGGTCCTAACTATGGCTACACCTTC. Its translation: CASKSTGPNYGYTF. V is TRBV12-3 or TRBV12-4 and J is TRBJ1-2; tentatively, D is TRBD1 (6 bases). V lost 7 bases and J lost 0, with 12 bases in between. This CDR3 comprises 14 residues.

Many counts were recorded for this clonotype. The chain combines TRBV20-1 with TRBJ1-4; D unresolved. The CDR3 extends over 13 amino acids. Germline V gene lookup returns CDR1 DFQATT and CDR2 SNEGSKA (reference sequence). Trimming pared 6 bases from V and 4 bases from J, leaving 12 bases between. The CDR3, as DNA: TGCAGTGCCCCGATGGGGTTTAATGAAAAACTGTTTTTT. Its protein is CSAPMGFNEKLFF.

The gene calls are TRBV12-3 or TRBV12-4 and TRBJ2-1; no clear D. This CDR3 is built from 14 residues. The V and J ends lost 0 bases and 4 bases respectively, with 7 bases between them. CDR3 nucleotides: TGTGCCAGCAGTTTAGCGGGATTGTACAATGAGCAGTTCTTC. This sequence encodes CASSLAGLYNEQFF.

This clonotype appeared a few times. V usage is TRBV2 and J usage is TRBJ2-2; D is perhaps TRBD2 (5 bases). The CDR3 totals 16 residues. Trimming pared 8 bases from V and 0 bases from J, leaving 16 bases between. Germline V gene sequence: CDR1 SNHLY, CDR2 FYNNEI. In DNA form, the CDR3 reads TGTGCCAGCCGCCAGAGGGTACCTGCGAACACCGGGGAGCTGTTTTTT. Encoded protein: CASRQRVPANTGELFF.

V is TRBV7-9 and J is TRBJ2-3, with 8 bases that match TRBD2. V shed 5 bases, J shed 3 bases, and the junction held 10 bases outside the gene matches. Germline CDR1 SEHNR, CDR2 FQNEAQ (reference sequence). This CDR3 has 16 amino acids. The CDR3 DNA reads TGTGCCAGCAGCCTACCGACGGGGGGGCATACAGATACGCAGTATTTT. Its protein product is CASSLPTGGHTDTQYF.

V and J are TRBV10-3 and TRBJ2-7; TRBD1 is a possible D gene (6 bases). V was clipped by 8 bases and J by 3 bases, with 8 bases between them. The germline gives CDR1 ENHRY, CDR2 SYGVKD. The length of the CDR3 is 11 residues. For the CDR3, the DNA is TGTGCCATCCGGGACAACTACGAGCAGTACTTC. Its protein is CAIRDNYEQYF.

This clonotype has at least ten counts. The J gene is TRBJ1-1, the V gene TRBV11-2; 12 bases are a match to TRBD1. V lost 5 bases to trimming and J lost 6 bases; unmatched junction nucleotides: 10. This CDR3 is 16 amino acids long. Per germline, CDR1 SGHAT and CDR2 FQNNGV. The CDR3 spells CASSRALGQGASEAFF. CDR3 in DNA: TGTGCCAGCAGCCGCGCCCTGGGACAGGGGGCCTCTGAAGCTTTCTTT.

The rearrangement links TRBV18 to TRBJ2-1; D unclear. The CDR3 runs 13 residues. V lost 3 bases and J lost 9, with 12 bases in between. Germline-derived CDR1 and CDR2 are KGHSH and LQKENI. The CDR3 sequence is CASSPSLGGEQFF. Written as DNA, the CDR3 is TGTGCCAGCTCACCGTCCCTAGGCGGTGAGCAGTTCTTC.

This clonotype occurred a few times. The gene calls are TRBV5-4 and TRBJ2-3; 15 bases are a match to TRBD2. The CDR3 is made up of 19 amino acids. The germline V gene encodes CDR1 SGHNT and CDR2 YYREEE (reference sequence). J lost 2 bases, V lost 4 bases, and 11 bases had no gene match. Here the CDR3 DNA reads TGTGCCAGCAGCGGAACTTCCGGGACTAGCGGGGGGCCCACAGATACGCAGTATTTT. Its translation is CASSGTSGTSGGPTDTQYF. The full variable domain, its missing parts supplied by reference TRBV5-4 and TRBJ2-3, is ETGVTQSPTHLIKTRGQQVTLRCSSQSGHNTVSWYQQALGQGPQFIFQYYREEENGRGNFPPRFSGLQFPNYSSELNVNALELDDSALYLCASSGTSGTSGGPTDTQYFGPGTRLTVL.

At least ten counts were recorded for this clonotype. The chain recombines TRBV6-5 with TRBJ2-5; 7 bases are shared with TRBD1. The CDR3 runs to 14 residues. Germline V gene lookup returns CDR1 MNHEY and CDR2 SVGAGI. V was pared by 2 bases and J by 7 bases, with 7 bases of the junction left unmatched. The CDR3 spells CASSYGRGHRTQYF. CDR3 sequence (DNA): TGTGCCAGCAGTTACGGAAGGGGGCATAGGACCCAGTACTTC.

This clonotype has a handful of counts. The rearrangement uses TRBV12-3 or TRBV12-4 and TRBJ2-7, with 7 bases that match TRBD2. Losses at the gene ends were 3 bases for V and 2 bases for J; bases not matched to a gene: 7. This CDR3 has 15 residues. CDR3 sequence reads: CASSFKASGTYEQYF. CDR3 in DNA: TGTGCCAGCAGTTTTAAGGCTAGCGGTACCTACGAGCAGTACTTC.

This clonotype was counted between two and nine times. This chain joins TRBV6-2 or TRBV6-3 and TRBJ2-1; tentatively, D is TRBD2 (6 bases). This CDR3 is built from 14 residues. V was shortened by 7 bases and J by 2 bases, with 12 bases between the two germline ends. Per the germline V gene, CDR1 is MNHEY and CDR2 is SVGEGT. The CDR3 bases are TGTGCCAGCACCGCGGGGCCTACCTACAATGAGCAGTTCTTC. Protein sequence: CASTAGPTYNEQFF.

The sample holds many counts of this clonotype. The J gene is TRBJ2-7, the V gene TRBV12-3 or TRBV12-4, with TRBD2 matching over 10 bases. The V gene end was trimmed by 6 bases and the J gene end by 3 bases; junction bases not matched to a gene: 5. CDR3 length equals 14 residues. The CDR3 protein is CASRDSGRIYEQYF. The DNA for the CDR3 is TGTGCCAGCAGGGATAGCGGGAGGATCTACGAGCAGTACTTC.

This clonotype was detected a few times. The rearrangement joins TRBV9 to TRBJ2-3; D is perhaps TRBD2 (6 bases). The CDR3 contains 17 residues. CDR1 and CDR2 (germline): SGDLS, YYNGEE. V dropped 4 bases and J dropped 3 bases, with 21 bases sitting between them. CDR3 amino acids: CASSLRTGLGGTDTQYF. DNA for the CDR3: TGTGCCAGCAGCCTACGAACGGGCCTTGGGGGGACAGATACGCAGTATTTT.

This clonotype was seen many times. The V and J genes are TRBV29-1 and TRBJ1-1, with D hard to call. Germline assignment: CDR1 SQVTM and CDR2 ANQGSEA. The CDR3 spans 15 residues. Trimming pared 0 bases from V and 5 bases from J, leaving 16 bases between. The CDR3: CSVEDPMGGRTEAFF. The DNA of the CDR3 is TGCAGCGTTGAAGATCCTATGGGAGGACGGACTGAAGCTTTCTTT.